This T cell receptor beta chain is drawn from a study of CD8 T cells in ankylosing spondylitis. MiXCR was run by TCRdb on the 5' RACE reads, yielding one entry per CDR3 protein. The sample carries more than 150,000 distinct CDR3 sequences, 9.5% to 13% recorded once. The V segment lost 3 bases and the J segment 9 bases; nucleotides outside the gene matches: 9. The germline V gene has CDR1 SGHTA and CDR2 FQGNSA. The length of the CDR3 is 15 residues. Material: blood, either unsorted or a sorted T cell fraction (not recorded which). This clonotype was obtained from a male donor with ankylosing spondylitis or in good health (not recorded which). This chain joins TRBV7-2 and TRBJ2-1; TRBD1 matches at 9 bases. The CDR3 protein is CASSLTGTGITEQFF. The CDR3 nucleotides read TGTGCCAGCAGCTTGACCGGGACAGGGATAACTGAGCAGTTCTTC.